Listed below are T cell receptor beta chains from one sample, sequenced in a study of T cell responses to AZD1222 COVID-19 vaccine. Some clones are missing from TCRdb's copy, which holds only in-frame ones; the method was immunoSEQ multiplex PCR. The sample includes 130,000 to 150,000 clones, roughly 90% of them seen just once. Sequencing used peripheral blood, obtained on day 0 of AZD1222 vaccination. All receptors derive from an adult in good health. Both conserved end residues are part of each CDR3. A D gene is named only where the DNA matches it firmly. Size values are once, few and many counts, or a class for expanded clones, and some rows have none.

size,D,J,V,CDR3,DNA
.,.,TRBJ2-1,TRBV9,CASSWTGNNEQFF,TGTGCCAGCAGCTGGACTGGAAACAATGAGCAGTTCTTC
.,.,TRBJ1-5,TRBV21-1,CASSKIGGQGNQPQHF,TGTGCCAGCAGCAAAATCGGGGGACAGGGCAATCAGCCCCAGCATTTT
.,.,TRBJ1-1,TRBV30,CAWSPGVRTEAFF,TGTGCCTGGAGTCCGGGAGTAAGGACTGAAGCTTTCTTT
.,.,TRBJ2-7,TRBV7-9,CASSLGVYEQYF,TGTGCCAGCAGCTTAGGGGTCTACGAGCAGTACTTC
.,TRBD1,TRBJ1-1,TRBV19,CASSSDRVERRNTEAFF,TGTGCCAGTAGCTCTGACAGGGTCGAGCGGCGAAACACTGAAGCTTTCTTT
.,TRBD1,TRBJ1-1,TRBV18,CASSPLPGQGARVNTEAFF,TGTGCCAGCTCACCGTTACCGGGACAGGGGGCGAGGGTGAACACTGAAGCTTTCTTT
.,TRBD2,TRBJ2-1,TRBV29-1,CSVMEREGLEQFF,TGCAGCGTTATGGAGCGGGAGGGTCTTGAGCAGTTCTTC
.,.,TRBJ2-3,TRBV7-2,CASSLDLGGGPDTQYF,TGTGCCAGCAGCTTAGACCTGGGCGGAGGGCCCGATACGCAGTATTTT
.,TRBD2,TRBJ2-1,TRBV2,CATTLTSGSNYEQFF,TGTGCCACCACCCTGACTAGCGGGAGCAACTATGAGCAGTTCTTC
.,.,TRBJ2-7,TRBV28,CASSGTREQYF,TGTGCCAGCTCCGGGACACGCGAGCAGTACTTC
.,.,TRBJ2-1,TRBV27,CASRLGTAYNEQFF,TGTGCCAGCAGACTCGGGACTGCTTACAATGAGCAGTTCTTC
.,TRBD1,TRBJ1-5,TRBV19,CASSRRTGGSNQPQHF,TGTGCCAGTAGTAGACGGACAGGGGGAAGCAATCAGCCCCAGCATTTT
once,.,TRBJ2-1,TRBV10-2,CASSSGLQQFF,TGCGCCAGCAGTTCGGGACTCCAACAGTTCTTC
once,TRBD2,TRBJ2-7,TRBV3-1/TRBV3-2,CASSQDWSGSRLYF,TGTGCCAGCAGCCAAGATTGGAGCGGGAGTCGTTTGTACTTC
.,.,TRBJ2-2,TRBV5-1,CASSLEANTGELFF,TGCGCCAGCAGCTTGGAGGCGAACACCGGGGAGCTGTTTTTT
.,.,TRBJ1-1,TRBV5-8,CASSRGEQEAFF,TGTGCCAGCAGCCGAGGGGAGCAAGAGGCTTTCTTT
.,TRBD2,TRBJ2-1,TRBV6-4,CASSEGLAGVDEQFF,TGTGCCAGCAGTGAGGGGCTAGCGGGAGTCGATGAGCAGTTCTTC
.,.,TRBJ2-2,TRBV29-1,CSVDVSGLLTGELFF,TGCAGCGTTGATGTATCGGGACTCCTCACCGGGGAGCTGTTTTTT
.,.,TRBJ1-1,TRBV6-1,CASSEVVAGRAFF,TGTGCCAGCAGTGAGGTAGTGGCCGGGCGAGCTTTCTTT
.,.,TRBJ1-5,TRBV28,CASSLTNRGRQPQHF,TGTGCCAGCAGCCTAACGAACCGAGGCCGTCAGCCCCAGCATTTT
few,TRBD2,TRBJ2-1,TRBV2,CASSGSGLAAIYNEQFF,TGTGCCAGCAGTGGAAGCGGACTAGCGGCTATTTACAATGAGCAGTTCTTC
.,TRBD2,TRBJ2-3,TRBV30,CAWSLSGSPGGDTQYF,TGTGCCTGGAGCCTTAGCGGGAGTCCCGGTGGGGATACGCAGTATTTT
.,TRBD2,TRBJ2-1,TRBV2,CASRAGTRNEQFF,TGTGCCAGCAGGGCCGGGACTAGAAATGAGCAGTTCTTC
once,.,TRBJ2-3,TRBV7-3,CASSLQGGTDTQYF,TGTGCCAGCAGCTTACAAGGGGGCACAGATACGCAGTATTTT
.,.,TRBJ2-7,TRBV19,CASSIVLGGTLPYEQYF,TGTGCCAGTAGTATAGTTCTAGGAGGGACACTACCGTACGAGCAGTACTTC
.,.,TRBJ1-2,TRBV30,CAWSVLGGADYGYTF,TGTGCCTGGAGTGTACTAGGGGGGGCAGACTATGGCTACACCTTC
.,.,TRBJ1-3,TRBV5-4,CASSLAGGSGNTIYF,TGTGCCAGCAGCTTGGCTGGGGGGAGTGGAAACACCATATATTTT
.,.,TRBJ1-1,TRBV11-2,CASRDRPRREAFF,TGTGCCAGCAGAGACAGACCCCGTCGGGAAGCTTTCTTT
.,.,TRBJ2-1,TRBV2,CASSGGRTSSYNEQFF,TGTGCCAGCAGCGGTGGGAGGACGAGCTCCTACAATGAGCAGTTCTTC
.,.,TRBJ2-7,TRBV7-7,CASSASGPGMGEQYF,TGTGCCAGCAGCGCTTCGGGCCCTGGGATGGGCGAGCAGTACTTC
.,.,TRBJ1-5,TRBV6-5,CASGVNQPQHF,TGTGCCAGCGGGGTCAATCAGCCCCAGCATTTT
.,.,TRBJ2-1,TRBV19,CASGKNEQFF,TGTGCCAGCGGGAAAAATGAGCAGTTCTTC
.,.,TRBJ2-3,TRBV2,CASSEGSGRTDTQYF,TGTGCCAGCAGTGAAGGTAGCGGACGGACAGATACGCAGTATTTT
.,.,TRBJ1-1,TRBV28,CAAGPEAFF,TGTGCCGCAGGGCCTGAAGCTTTCTTT
.,TRBD2,TRBJ2-1,TRBV27,CASSLSGGSSYNEQFF,TGTGCCAGCAGTTTATCGGGGGGGAGCTCCTACAATGAGCAGTTCTTC
once,.,TRBJ2-3,TRBV27,CASSSLRTDTQYF,TGTGCCAGCAGTTCCCTTCGCACAGATACGCAGTATTTT
once,.,TRBJ1-2,TRBV7-2,CASSFAQGLHGYTF,TGTGCCAGCAGCTTTGCTCAGGGGCTACACGGCTACACCTTC
.,.,TRBJ2-7,TRBV6-1,CASSEARGFEQYF,TGTGCCAGCAGTGAAGCTCGGGGGTTCGAGCAGTACTTC
.,.,TRBJ1-6,TRBV27,CASSRWIEWPQGPQNLYNSPLHF,TGTGCCAGCAGTCGTTGGATAGAGTGGCCGCAGGGCCCACAAAACCTCTATAATTCACCCCTCCACTTT
few,.,TRBJ2-7,TRBV7-2,CASSTTPRVTPYEQYF,TGTGCCAGCAGCACGACGCCCCGAGTCACTCCCTACGAGCAGTACTTC
.,TRBD2,TRBJ2-6,TRBV10-3,CAISEPPWKIAGDGANVLTF,TGTGCCATCAGTGAGCCCCCTTGGAAGATAGCGGGAGATGGGGCCAACGTCCTGACTTTC
.,.,TRBJ1-1,TRBV6-5,CASSYSQGYTEAFF,TGTGCCAGCAGTTACTCTCAGGGATACACTGAAGCTTTCTTT
.,TRBD1,TRBJ1-1,TRBV3-1/TRBV3-2,CASSQVWGQGYTEAFF,TGTGCCAGCAGCCAAGTCTGGGGACAGGGGTACACTGAAGCTTTCTTT
once,TRBD1,TRBJ2-7,TRBV18,CASSPRTGSYEQYF,TGTGCCAGCTCACCGAGGACAGGGTCCTACGAGCAGTACTTC
.,.,TRBJ2-1,TRBV19,CASSITGLQHNEQFF,TGTGCCAGTAGTATAACGGGCCTCCAGCACAATGAGCAGTTCTTC
once,.,TRBJ2-6,TRBV5-1,CASSFGFSGANVLTF,TGCGCCAGCAGCTTCGGGTTCTCTGGGGCCAACGTCCTGACTTTC
.,.,TRBJ1-1,TRBV28,CASSPHTLGTEAFF,TGTGCCAGCAGTCCACACACTCTGGGGACTGAAGCTTTCTTT
.,.,TRBJ2-7,TRBV28,CASSLLSYEQYF,TGTGCCAGCAGCCTATTGAGCTACGAGCAGTACTTC
once,.,TRBJ2-1,TRBV4-3,CASSQAAYNEQFF,TGCGCCAGCAGCCAAGCTGCCTACAATGAGCAGTTCTTC
.,.,TRBJ1-1,TRBV5-1,CASSLTDLNTEAFF,TGCGCCAGCAGCTTGACAGATCTGAACACTGAAGCTTTCTTT